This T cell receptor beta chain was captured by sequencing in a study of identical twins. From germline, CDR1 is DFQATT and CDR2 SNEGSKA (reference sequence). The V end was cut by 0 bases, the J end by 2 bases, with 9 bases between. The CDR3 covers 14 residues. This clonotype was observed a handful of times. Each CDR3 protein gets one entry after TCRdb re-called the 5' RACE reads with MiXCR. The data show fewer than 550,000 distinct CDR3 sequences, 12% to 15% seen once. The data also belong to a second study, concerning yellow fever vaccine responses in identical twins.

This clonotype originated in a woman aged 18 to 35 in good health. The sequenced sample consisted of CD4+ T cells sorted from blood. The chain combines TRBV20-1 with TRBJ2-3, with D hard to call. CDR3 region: CSARDGWVTDTQYF. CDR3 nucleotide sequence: TGCAGTGCTAGAGATGGGTGGGTCACAGATACGCAGTATTTT.